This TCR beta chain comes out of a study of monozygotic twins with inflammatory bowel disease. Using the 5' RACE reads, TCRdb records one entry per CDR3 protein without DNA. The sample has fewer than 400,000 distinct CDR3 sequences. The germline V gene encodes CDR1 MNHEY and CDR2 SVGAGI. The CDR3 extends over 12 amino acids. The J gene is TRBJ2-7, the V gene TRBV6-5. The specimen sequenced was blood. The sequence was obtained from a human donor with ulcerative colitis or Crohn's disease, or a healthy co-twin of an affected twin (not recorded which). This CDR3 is CASIGEAYEQYF.